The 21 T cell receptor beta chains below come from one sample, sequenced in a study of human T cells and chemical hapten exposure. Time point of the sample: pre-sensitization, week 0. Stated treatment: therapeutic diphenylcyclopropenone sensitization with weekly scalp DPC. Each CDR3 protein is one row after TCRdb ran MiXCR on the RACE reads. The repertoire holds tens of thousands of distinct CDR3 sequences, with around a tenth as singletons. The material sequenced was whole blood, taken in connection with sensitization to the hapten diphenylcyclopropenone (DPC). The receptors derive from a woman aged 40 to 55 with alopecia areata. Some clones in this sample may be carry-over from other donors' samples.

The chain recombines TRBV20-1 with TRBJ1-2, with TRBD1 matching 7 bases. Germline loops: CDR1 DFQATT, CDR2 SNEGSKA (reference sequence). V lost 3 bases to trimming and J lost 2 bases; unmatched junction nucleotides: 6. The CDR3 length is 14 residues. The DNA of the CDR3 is TGCAGTGCTAGTCGACAGGGAGGGAACTATGGCTACACCTTC. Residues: CSASRQGGNYGYTF.

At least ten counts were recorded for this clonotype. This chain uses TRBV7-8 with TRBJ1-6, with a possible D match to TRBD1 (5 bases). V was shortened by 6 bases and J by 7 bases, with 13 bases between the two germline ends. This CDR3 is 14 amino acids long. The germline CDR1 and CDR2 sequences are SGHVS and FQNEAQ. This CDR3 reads CASSTGTENSPLHF. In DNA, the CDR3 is TGTGCCAGCAGTACCGGGACGGAGAATTCACCCCTCCACTTT.

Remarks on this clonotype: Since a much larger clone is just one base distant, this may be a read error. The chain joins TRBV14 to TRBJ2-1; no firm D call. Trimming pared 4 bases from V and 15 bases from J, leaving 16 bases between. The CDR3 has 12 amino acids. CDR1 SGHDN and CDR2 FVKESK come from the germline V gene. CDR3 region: CASSLSSSPRFF. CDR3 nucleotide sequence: TGTGCCAGCAGCCTGAGCAGCAGTCCTCGGTTCTTC. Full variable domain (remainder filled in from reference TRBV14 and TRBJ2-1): EAGVTQFPSHSVIEKGQTVTLRCDPISGHDNLYWYRRVMGKEIKFLLHFVKESKQDESGMPNNRFLAERTGGTYSTLKVQPAELEDSGVYFCASSLSSSPRFFGPGTRLTVL.

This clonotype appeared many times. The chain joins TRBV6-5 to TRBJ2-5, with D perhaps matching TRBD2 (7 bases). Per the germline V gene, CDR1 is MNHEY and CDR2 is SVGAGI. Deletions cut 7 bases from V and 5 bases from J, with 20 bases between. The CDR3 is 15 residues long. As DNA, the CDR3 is TGTGCCAGCACCCTGGGTGGGGGGGCGGTGGAGACCCAGTACTTC. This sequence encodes CASTLGGGAVETQYF.

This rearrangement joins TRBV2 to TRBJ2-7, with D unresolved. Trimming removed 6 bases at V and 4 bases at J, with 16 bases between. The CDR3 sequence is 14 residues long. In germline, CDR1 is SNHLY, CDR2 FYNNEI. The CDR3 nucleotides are TGTGCCAGCAGAGGACCGACGATCGAGTACGAGCAGTACTTC. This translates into CASRGPTIEYEQYF.

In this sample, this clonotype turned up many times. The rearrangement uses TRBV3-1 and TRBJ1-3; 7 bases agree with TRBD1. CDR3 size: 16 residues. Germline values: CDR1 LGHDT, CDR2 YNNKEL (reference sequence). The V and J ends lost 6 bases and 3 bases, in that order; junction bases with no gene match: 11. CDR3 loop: CASRQGGAGYGNTIYF. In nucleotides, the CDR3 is TGTGCCAGCAGGCAGGGGGGGGCAGGTTATGGAAACACCATATATTTT.

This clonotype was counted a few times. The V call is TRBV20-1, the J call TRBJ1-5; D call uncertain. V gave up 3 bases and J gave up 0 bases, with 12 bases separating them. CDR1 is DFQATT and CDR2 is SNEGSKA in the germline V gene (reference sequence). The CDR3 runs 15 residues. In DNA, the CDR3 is TGCAGTGCTAGGGTGACCAGATATAGCAATCAGCCCCAGCATTTT. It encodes CSARVTRYSNQPQHF.

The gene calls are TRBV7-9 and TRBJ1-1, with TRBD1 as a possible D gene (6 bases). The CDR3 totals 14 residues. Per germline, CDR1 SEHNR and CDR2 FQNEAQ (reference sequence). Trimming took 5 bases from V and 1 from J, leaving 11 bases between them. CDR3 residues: CASSKQGSNTEAFF. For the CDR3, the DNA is TGTGCCAGCAGCAAACAGGGCTCGAACACTGAAGCTTTCTTT.

CDR3 region: CARRGIAGCTDTQYF. CDR3 coding DNA: TGTGCCAGGCGGGGTATAGCGGGGTGCACAGATACGCAGTATTTT. J is TRBJ2-3 and V is TRBV10-3, with 8 bases matching TRBD2. Germline V gives CDR1 ENHRY, CDR2 SYGVKD. With 10 bases clipped from V and 1 base from J, the junction kept 10 bases outside the gene matches. The CDR3 loop spans 15 amino acids.

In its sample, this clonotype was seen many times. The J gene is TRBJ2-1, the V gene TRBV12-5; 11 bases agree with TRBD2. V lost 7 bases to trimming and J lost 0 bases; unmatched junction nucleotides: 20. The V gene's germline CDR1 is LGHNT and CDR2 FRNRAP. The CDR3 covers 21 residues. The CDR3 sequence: CASAAVGLLSGGATSYNEQFF. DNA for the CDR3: TGTGCTAGTGCCGCGGTTGGCCTCCTTAGCGGGGGGGCCACCTCCTACAATGAGCAGTTCTTC. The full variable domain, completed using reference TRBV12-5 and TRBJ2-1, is DARVTQTPRHKVTEMGQEVTMRCQPILGHNTVFWYRQTMMQGLELLAYFRNRAPLDDSGMPKDRFSAEMPDATLATLKIQPSEPRDSAVYFCASAAVGLLSGGATSYNEQFFGPGTRLTVL.

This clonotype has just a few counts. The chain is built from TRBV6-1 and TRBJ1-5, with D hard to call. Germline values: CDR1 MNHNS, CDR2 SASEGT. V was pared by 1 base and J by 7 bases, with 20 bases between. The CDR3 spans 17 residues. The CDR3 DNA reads TGTGCCAGCAGTGAAGATCTACTTGTGACGGAACTCCAGCCCCAGCATTTT. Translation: CASSEDLLVTELQPQHF.

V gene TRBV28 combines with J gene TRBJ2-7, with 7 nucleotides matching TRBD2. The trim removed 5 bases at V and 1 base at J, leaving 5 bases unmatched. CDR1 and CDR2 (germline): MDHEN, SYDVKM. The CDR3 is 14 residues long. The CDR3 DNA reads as TGTGCCAGCAGTACCCTGGGGGGGTCCTACGAGCAGTACTTC. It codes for CASSTLGGSYEQYF.

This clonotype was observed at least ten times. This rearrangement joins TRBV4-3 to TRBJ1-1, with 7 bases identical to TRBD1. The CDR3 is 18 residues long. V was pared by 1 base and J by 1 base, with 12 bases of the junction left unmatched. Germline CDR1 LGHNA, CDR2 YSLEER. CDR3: CASSQVRRGGPSNTEAFF. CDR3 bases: TGCGCCAGCAGCCAAGTGCGCAGGGGGGGTCCCTCGAACACTGAAGCTTTCTTT.

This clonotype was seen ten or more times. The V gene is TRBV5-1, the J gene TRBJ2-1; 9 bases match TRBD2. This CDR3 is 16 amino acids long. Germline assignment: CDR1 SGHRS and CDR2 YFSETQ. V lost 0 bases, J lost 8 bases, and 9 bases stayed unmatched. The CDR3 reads CASSLGTSGGSDEQFF. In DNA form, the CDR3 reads TGCGCCAGCAGCTTGGGGACCAGCGGGGGGTCGGATGAGCAGTTCTTC.

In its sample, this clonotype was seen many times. In nucleotides, the CDR3 is TGTGCCAGCAGCTCCGGTGCTGGCTACACCTTC. It translates to CASSSGAGYTF. The chain has TRBV7-9 and TRBJ1-2; D is unresolved. Trimming took 4 bases from V and 7 from J, leaving 7 bases between them. CDR3 length equals 11 residues. CDR1 and CDR2 from the germline V gene are SEHNR and FQNEAQ (reference sequence). Based on the CDR3 plus reference TRBV7-9 and TRBJ1-2, the full variable domain is DTGVSQNPRHKITKRGQNVTFRCDPISEHNRLYWYRQTLGQGPEFLTYFQNEAQLEKSRLLSDRFSAERPKGSFSTLEIQRTEQGDSAMYLCASSSGAGYTFGSGTRLTVV.

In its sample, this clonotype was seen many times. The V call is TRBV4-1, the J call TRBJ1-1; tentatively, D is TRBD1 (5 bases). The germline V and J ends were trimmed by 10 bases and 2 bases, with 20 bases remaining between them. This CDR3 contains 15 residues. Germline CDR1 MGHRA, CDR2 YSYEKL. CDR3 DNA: TGCGCCACCCGCCCTTTGGGGCGGGCCAACACTGAAGCTTTCTTT. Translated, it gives CATRPLGRANTEAFF.

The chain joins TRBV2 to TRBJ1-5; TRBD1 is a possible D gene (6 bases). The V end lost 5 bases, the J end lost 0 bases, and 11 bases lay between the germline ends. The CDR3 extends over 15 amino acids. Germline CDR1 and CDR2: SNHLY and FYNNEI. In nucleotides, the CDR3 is TGTGCCAGCAGTTTGGGACATATTAGCAATCAGCCCCAGCATTTT. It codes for CASSLGHISNQPQHF.

This CDR3 reads CASSPTGTDTQYF. CDR3 coding DNA: TGTGCCAGCAGCCCGACTGGGACAGATACGCAGTATTTT. J is TRBJ2-3 and V is TRBV5-4; D is ambiguous. Germline V CDR1 and CDR2: SGHNT, YYREEE (reference sequence). The CDR3 sequence is 13 residues long. Trimming cost V 4 bases and J 3 bases, with 9 bases left between them. The full variable domain, with the rest looked up from reference TRBV5-4 and TRBJ2-3, is ETGVTQSPTHLIKTRGQQVTLRCSSQSGHNTVSWYQQALGQGPQFIFQYYREEENGRGNFPPRFSGLQFPNYSSELNVNALELDDSALYLCASSPTGTDTQYFGPGTRLTVL.

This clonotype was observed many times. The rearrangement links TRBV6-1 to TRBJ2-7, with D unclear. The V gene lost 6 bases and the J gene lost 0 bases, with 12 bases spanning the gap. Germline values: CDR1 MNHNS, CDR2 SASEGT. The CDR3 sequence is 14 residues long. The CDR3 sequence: CASSLRALSYEQYF. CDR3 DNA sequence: TGTGCCAGCAGCCTAAGGGCCCTCTCCTACGAGCAGTACTTC.

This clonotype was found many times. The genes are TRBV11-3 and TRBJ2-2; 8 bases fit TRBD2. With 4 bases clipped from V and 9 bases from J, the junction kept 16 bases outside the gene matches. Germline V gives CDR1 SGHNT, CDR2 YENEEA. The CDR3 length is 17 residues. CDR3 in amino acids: CASSSTAPGLEGRELFF. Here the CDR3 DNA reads TGTGCCAGCAGCTCCACCGCACCGGGACTAGAGGGAAGGGAGCTGTTTTTT.

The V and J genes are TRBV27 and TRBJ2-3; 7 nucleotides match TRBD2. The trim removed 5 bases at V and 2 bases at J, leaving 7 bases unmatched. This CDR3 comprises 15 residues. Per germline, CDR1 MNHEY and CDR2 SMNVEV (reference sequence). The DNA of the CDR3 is TGTGCCAGCAGTCCTTGGGGGGGGTCCACAGATACGCAGTATTTT. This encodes CASSPWGGSTDTQYF.